A single sample gave rise to the 9 T cell receptor beta chains below, sequenced in a study of blood T cell repertoires in COVID-19. Generated by immunoSEQ multiplex PCR, the TCRdb table keeps only in-frame clones and is missing some. The sample records about 54,000 clones, roughly 76% being singletons. Sequencing used peripheral blood. The receptors come from an older woman with acute or convalescent COVID-19.

V is TRBV4-1 and J is TRBJ2-1; tentative D call: TRBD2 (5 bases). The CDR3 is 14 amino acids. Trimming stripped 4 bases from V and 5 bases from J, with 12 bases between. The germline gives CDR1 MGHRA, CDR2 YSYEKL. In DNA, the CDR3 is TGCGCCAGCAGCCGGGGAGCGGCCGACAATGAGCAGTTCTTC. It specifies CASSRGAADNEQFF.

In its sample, this clone was seen once. This chain links TRBV19 with TRBJ2-7; D is undetermined. V was clipped by 5 bases and J by 6 bases, with 8 bases between them. The CDR3 extends over 11 amino acids. Germline assignment: CDR1 LNHDA and CDR2 SQIVND (reference sequence). CDR3 DNA: TGTGCCAGTAGTTCCCGGAGCGAGCAGTACTTC. The encoded protein is CASSSRSEQYF.

About this clone itself: The identical CDR3 is also encoded by other nucleotide sequences in the sample. The chain joins TRBV30 to TRBJ1-2; 7 nucleotides match TRBD1. Germline V gene data show CDR1 as GTSNPN and CDR2 as SVGIG (reference sequence). With 0 bases clipped from V and 4 bases from J, the junction kept 2 bases outside the gene matches. There are 13 residues in the CDR3. CDR3: CAWSVDRLYGYTF. CDR3 DNA: TGTGCCTGGAGTGTGGACAGGCTCTATGGCTACACCTTC.

In its sample, this clone was seen once. CDR3 bases: TGTGCCAGTAGTCCCGGGACAGGTAGATATCTGGGGGAGCAGTACTTC. Translation: CASSPGTGRYLGEQYF. The V gene is TRBV19, the J gene TRBJ2-7; 8 nucleotides agree with TRBD1. There are 16 residues in the CDR3. CDR1 is LNHDA, CDR2 SQIVND, per germline (reference sequence). With V trimmed by 5 bases and J by 7 bases, 16 bases remained unmatched.

The rearrangement uses TRBV2 and TRBJ2-7; 8 bases fit TRBD1. The germline gives CDR1 SNHLY, CDR2 FYNNEI. V trimming: 5 bases; J trimming: 5 bases; junction bases outside the gene matches: 8. This CDR3 is 14 amino acids long. CDR3 loop: CASSIRRGLDEQYF. The CDR3 DNA reads TGTGCCAGCAGTATCCGCAGGGGGCTGGACGAGCAGTACTTC.

The chain recombines TRBV19 with TRBJ2-3; 8 bases line up with TRBD1. Germline CDR1 reads LNHDA; CDR2 reads SQIVND (reference sequence). Trimming cost V 6 bases and J 9 bases; bases outside gene matches: 14. The CDR3 contains 15 residues. As DNA, the CDR3 is TGTGCCAGTAGCTGGAGACAGGGGCGGGCAGGCACGCAGTATTTT. Its protein product is CASSWRQGRAGTQYF. Full variable domain (outside the CDR3, taken from reference TRBV19 and TRBJ2-3): DGGITQSPKYLFRKEGQNVTLSCEQNLNHDAMYWYRQDPGQGLRLIYYSQIVNDFQKGDIAEGYSVSREKKESFPLTVTSAQKNPTAFYLCASSWRQGRAGTQYFGPGTRLTVL.

This clone appeared once. J is TRBJ2-3 and V is TRBV5-4, with TRBD2 identical over 11 bases. The CDR3 has 16 amino acids. With 4 bases clipped from V and 0 bases from J, the junction kept 4 bases outside the gene matches. Germline CDR1 is SGHNT and CDR2 is YYREEE (reference sequence). The DNA for the CDR3 is TGTGCCAGCAGCACCCGACTAGCGGGGAGCACAGATACGCAGTATTTT. Its translation is CASSTRLAGSTDTQYF.

The CDR3 loop reads CASSQDRTARSNEQYF. DNA for the CDR3: TGTGCCAGCAGCCAAGACAGAACCGCCAGGTCCAACGAGCAGTACTTC. The chain carries TRBV3-1 (or the pseudogene TRBV3-2) and TRBJ2-7; D ambiguous. Trimming removed 0 bases from V and 5 bases from J, with 17 bases in between. CDR1 is LGHDT and CDR2 is YNNKEL in the germline V gene (reference sequence). The CDR3 covers 16 residues.

Only a few counts were recorded for this clone. The chain recombines TRBV5-1 with TRBJ2-7; D gene unclear. Germline CDR1 SGHRS, CDR2 YFSETQ. Trimming left V 1 base short and J 6 bases short, with 20 bases between. This CDR3 has 16 residues. Written as DNA, the CDR3 is TGCGCCAGCAGCTTGAGGATAGGAGACCTACCCTCCGAGCAGTACTTC. It is translated as CASSLRIGDLPSEQYF.